This is a list of T cell receptor beta chains from one sample in a study of T-cell memory formation after mild COVID-19. Each CDR3 protein is one row after TCRdb ran MiXCR on the 5' RACE reads. The sample gives about 610,000 distinct CDR3 sequences, about 18% of which show up once; about 8.1% is in the top ten. The material sequenced was PBMCs or a T cell subset sorted from them (not recorded which). The receptors here all came from an adult woman who had mild COVID-19 (a few samples of this study predate the infection). Cell type and time point are not known. Each CDR3 is given with its conserved first and last residue. Each record gives: CDR3 protein, CDR3 DNA, clone size, J gene, D gene, V gene. The D gene is left open where the match is weak. Clone size, where shown, is once, few, many, or a class for clones that have expanded.

cdr3_aa: CASSPPSGGDTDTQYF; cdr3_nt: TGTGCCAGCAGCCCGCCTAGCGGGGGGGACACAGATACGCAGTATTTT; clone_size: few; j_call: TRBJ2-3; d_call: TRBD2; v_call: TRBV7-9
cdr3_aa: CASRDIGTFGDEQFF; cdr3_nt: TGTGCCAGCAGAGATATCGGGACATTCGGCGATGAGCAGTTCTTC; clone_size: many; j_call: TRBJ2-1; d_call: -; v_call: TRBV7-2
cdr3_aa: CASSLFTYPEAFF; cdr3_nt: TGTGCCAGCAGTTTATTTACGTACCCTGAAGCTTTCTTT; clone_size: few; j_call: TRBJ1-1; d_call: -; v_call: TRBV12-3/TRBV12-4
cdr3_aa: CASSIRGEEQYF; cdr3_nt: TGTGCCAGCAGCATCAGGGGGGAAGAGCAGTACTTC; clone_size: -; j_call: TRBJ2-7; d_call: -; v_call: TRBV13
cdr3_aa: CASSPATPEAFF; cdr3_nt: TGTGCCAGCAGCCCTGCCACCCCTGAGGCTTTCTTT; clone_size: few; j_call: TRBJ1-1; d_call: -; v_call: TRBV7-9
cdr3_aa: CASSQPASARNTIYF; cdr3_nt: TGTGCCAGTAGTCAACCAGCATCAGCTCGAAACACCATATATTTT; clone_size: few; j_call: TRBJ1-3; d_call: -; v_call: TRBV19
cdr3_aa: CASSPPGGTNEKLFF; cdr3_nt: TGTGCCAGCTCACCACCGGGAGGAACAAATGAAAAACTGTTTTTT; clone_size: many; j_call: TRBJ1-4; d_call: -; v_call: TRBV18
cdr3_aa: CASSLRLASDNEQFF; cdr3_nt: TGCGCCAGCAGCCTCAGACTAGCAAGTGACAATGAGCAGTTCTTC; clone_size: few; j_call: TRBJ2-1; d_call: TRBD2; v_call: TRBV4-1
cdr3_aa: CASSYSGLAVNYEQYF; cdr3_nt: TGTGCCAGCAGTTACTCCGGACTAGCGGTAAACTACGAGCAGTACTTC; clone_size: few; j_call: TRBJ2-7; d_call: TRBD2; v_call: TRBV6-5
cdr3_aa: CASSSGGLNEKLFF; cdr3_nt: TGTGCCAGCAGCTCAGGGGGACTAAATGAAAAACTGTTTTTT; clone_size: -; j_call: TRBJ1-4; d_call: TRBD1; v_call: TRBV9
cdr3_aa: CASSSEPRDKDQPQHF; cdr3_nt: TGTGCCAGCAGTTCCGAACCCCGGGACAAGGATCAGCCCCAGCATTTT; clone_size: -; j_call: TRBJ1-5; d_call: -; v_call: TRBV6-5
cdr3_aa: CSARASWGETQYF; cdr3_nt: TGCAGTGCTAGGGCTAGCTGGGGGGAGACCCAGTACTTC; clone_size: -; j_call: TRBJ2-5; d_call: -; v_call: TRBV20-1
cdr3_aa: CASSSGTLRFGEQFF; cdr3_nt: TGTGCCAGCAGCTCGGGGACCCTCCGGTTTGGGGAGCAGTTCTTC; clone_size: -; j_call: TRBJ2-1; d_call: -; v_call: TRBV7-2
cdr3_aa: CSVRLEARNTEAFF; cdr3_nt: TGCAGCGTTAGGTTGGAAGCGAGGAACACTGAAGCTTTCTTT; clone_size: few; j_call: TRBJ1-1; d_call: -; v_call: TRBV29-1
cdr3_aa: CSFDSPSSYEQYF; cdr3_nt: TGCAGCTTTGATTCCCCTAGCTCCTACGAGCAGTACTTC; clone_size: -; j_call: TRBJ2-7; d_call: -; v_call: TRBV29-1
cdr3_aa: CASSFPTGGNMNTEAFF; cdr3_nt: TGTGCCAGCAGTTTCCCGACAGGGGGCAATATGAACACTGAAGCTTTCTTT; clone_size: few; j_call: TRBJ1-1; d_call: TRBD1; v_call: TRBV12-3/TRBV12-4